Shown below are 5 T cell receptor beta chains from a single sample sequenced in a study of PD-1 blockade in classical Hodgkin lymphoma. Produced via immunoSEQ multiplex PCR; TCRdb's table is partial and in-frame only. The sample lists approximately 21,000 clones; approximately 90% were seen once. The time point here: newly diagnosed, previously untreated cHL patient sample. The authors enriched CD8+ T cells from thawed PBMCs via magnetic negative selection. Sequenced material: CD8+ T cells from blood. All receptors come from a human donor with classical Hodgkin lymphoma.

The rearrangement uses TRBV19 and TRBJ2-1; D call uncertain. The ends were cut back, 4 bases at V and 1 base at J, with 5 bases in the middle. The CDR3 is 13 residues long. Germline V gene data show CDR1 as LNHDA and CDR2 as SQIVND (reference sequence). CDR3 sequence: CASSTTSYNEQFF. The CDR3 bases are TGTGCCAGTAGTACCACGTCCTACAATGAGCAGTTCTTC.

There are a few counts of this clone. The V gene is TRBV19, the J gene TRBJ1-4, with D possibly TRBD1 on 6 matching bases. Germline V gene sequence: CDR1 LNHDA, CDR2 SQIVND (reference sequence). V lost 5 bases and J 3 bases, leaving 10 bases between the germline ends. The CDR3 contains 14 residues. In DNA, the CDR3 is TGTGCCAGTAGTCCGCACAGGGCTAATGAAAAACTGTTTTTT. It yields the protein CASSPHRANEKLFF.

The chain couples TRBV6-1 to TRBJ2-1; D uncertain. The V gene lost 2 bases and the J gene lost 5 bases, with 10 bases spanning the gap. Germline CDR1 and CDR2: MNHNS and SASEGT. The CDR3 consists of 14 residues. The CDR3 region has the DNA TGTGCCAGCAGTGAATGGGTACTTAACAATGAGCAGTTCTTC. The encoded protein is CASSEWVLNNEQFF.

V and J are TRBV4-3 and TRBJ1-1; D unresolved. The CDR3 extends over 15 amino acids. Per the germline V gene, CDR1 is LGHNA and CDR2 is YSLEER. V lost 4 bases, J lost 4 bases, and 16 bases lay in between. In DNA form, the CDR3 reads TGCGCCAGCAGCCCTTCCCGCGGACGGGTCACTGAAGCTTTCTTT. Protein product: CASSPSRGRVTEAFF.

In DNA form, the CDR3 reads TGTGCCAGCAGCTTAGTCCCGGGCAATTCACCCCTCCACTTT. It specifies CASSLVPGNSPLHF. The rearrangement uses TRBV11-2 and TRBJ1-6; D unclear. Germline V gives CDR1 SGHAT, CDR2 FQNNGV. The CDR3 consists of 14 residues. The V gene lost 1 base and the J gene lost 7 bases, with 8 bases spanning the gap.